This TCR beta chain was profiled in a study of long-term antiretroviral therapy in people with HIV. With regard to this clone: Antigen specificity is unknown.

Germline values: CDR1 ENHRY, CDR2 SYGVKD. The CDR3 is made up of 14 amino acids. With 0 bases clipped from V and 7 bases from J, the junction kept 5 bases outside the gene matches. At least one PBMC sample before ART and at least two after were required. There were roughly 0.9-11 million cryopreserved PBMC in the samples before DNA extraction. General study points: Controls exceeded HIV repertoires in CDR3 length range. Blood draws took place between the mid-2000s and the late 2010s and possibly involved older ART regimens.

Sequencing relied on immunoSEQ assay v3.0, run at survey level. Generated by immunoSEQ multiplex PCR, the TCRdb table keeps only in-frame clones and is missing some. The sample holds 15,000 or so clones, over 75% seen once. The clonotype originates from a man aged 35 to 55 with HIV. The V and J genes are TRBV10-3 and TRBJ2-7; 8 bases match TRBD1. The sequenced sample was unsorted PBMCs, obtained 6.2 years after starting antiretroviral therapy. This chain's CDR3 is CAISESRRGREQYF. The DNA of the CDR3 is TGTGCCATCAGTGAGTCTCGCAGGGGGCGTGAGCAGTACTTC.